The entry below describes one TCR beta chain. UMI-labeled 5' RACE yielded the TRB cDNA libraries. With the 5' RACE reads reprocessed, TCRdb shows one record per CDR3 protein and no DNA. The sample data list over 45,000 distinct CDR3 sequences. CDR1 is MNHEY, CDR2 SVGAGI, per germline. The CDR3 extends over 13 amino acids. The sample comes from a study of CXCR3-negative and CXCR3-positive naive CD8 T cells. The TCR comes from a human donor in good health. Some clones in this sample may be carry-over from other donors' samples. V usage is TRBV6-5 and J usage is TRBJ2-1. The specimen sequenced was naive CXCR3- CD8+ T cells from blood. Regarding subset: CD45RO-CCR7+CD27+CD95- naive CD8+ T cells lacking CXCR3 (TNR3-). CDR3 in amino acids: CASSYGRYNEQFF.